These 30 T cell receptor beta chains share one sample of origin, sequenced in a study of blood T cell repertoires in COVID-19. Sequencing was performed with immunoSEQ multiplex PCR; in TCRdb, only in-frame clones are kept and a portion is missing. The table records roughly 130,000 clones, about 89% of them present only once. The sample comprised peripheral blood. The receptors stem from a woman aged 60-70 years with acute or convalescent COVID-19.

The rearrangement joins TRBV29-1 to TRBJ1-2; weak D call: TRBD1 (6 bases). The length of the CDR3 is 15 residues. From germline, CDR1 is SQVTM and CDR2 ANQGSEA. V was clipped by 4 bases and J by 6 bases, with 21 bases between them. The CDR3: CSVGGGQAQTNGYTF. The CDR3 DNA reads as TGCAGCGTTGGAGGGGGTCAGGCCCAGACGAATGGCTACACCTTC.

The chain has TRBV3-1 (or the pseudogene TRBV3-2) and TRBJ2-3; 12 bases are shared with TRBD2. Germline assignment: CDR1 LGHDT and CDR2 YNNKEL (reference sequence). This CDR3 comprises 15 residues. V dropped 6 bases and J dropped 2; count of bases not matched to a gene: 3. CDR3 sequence (DNA): TGTGCCAGCAGTCGACTAGCGGGGGCCACAGATACGCAGTATTTT. Amino acids: CASSRLAGATDTQYF.

The chain carries TRBV10-3 and TRBJ1-1; TRBD1 is a possible D gene (5 bases). Germline CDR1 and CDR2: ENHRY and SYGVKD. There are 11 residues in the CDR3. Trimming took 10 bases from V and 7 from J, leaving 13 bases between them. The CDR3 DNA sequence: TGTGCCACCAAAGACAGTTTTGAAGCTTTCTTT. Its protein product is CATKDSFEAFF.

The chain combines TRBV30 with TRBJ2-1; 7 positions agree with TRBD2. Looked up from germline, CDR1 is GTSNPN and CDR2 is SVGIG (reference sequence). The CDR3 is made up of 14 amino acids. With V trimmed by 5 bases and J by 8 bases, 12 bases remained unmatched. CDR3 sequence reads: CAWLGEGQFDEQFF. For the CDR3, the DNA is TGTGCCTGGTTGGGGGAGGGCCAATTCGATGAGCAGTTCTTC. The full variable domain, rest sourced from reference TRBV30 and TRBJ2-1, is SQTIHQWPATLVQPVGSPLSLECTVEGTSNPNLYWYRQAAGRGLQLLFYSVGIGQISSEVPQNLSASRPQDRQFILSSKKLLLSDSGFYLCAWLGEGQFDEQFFGPGTRLTVL.

The gene calls are TRBV6-1 and TRBJ2-7; perhaps TRBD1 as D (7 bases). CDR3 length: 15 residues. Germline V gene data show CDR1 as MNHNS and CDR2 as SASEGT. Trimming stripped 2 bases from V and 1 base from J, with 12 bases between. CDR3 nucleotides: TGTGCCAGCAGTGAATGGGCAGGGGGGTCCTACGAGCAGTACGTC. This encodes CASSEWAGGSYEQYV.

The rearrangement joins TRBV5-1 to TRBJ2-2; D is perhaps TRBD1 (5 bases). Deletions cut 1 base from V and 1 base from J, with 5 bases between. CDR1 and CDR2 (germline): SGHRS, YFSETQ. This CDR3 has 14 amino acids. CDR3 region: CASSLQGNTGELFF. The CDR3, as DNA: TGCGCCAGCAGCTTGCAGGGGAACACCGGGGAGCTGTTTTTT.

The chain recombines TRBV24-1 with TRBJ2-3; 8 nucleotides agree with TRBD1. Germline V gene lookup returns CDR1 KGHDR and CDR2 SFDVKD. V shed 3 bases, J shed 3 bases, and the junction held 7 bases outside the gene matches. The CDR3 is 16 amino acids. The CDR3 sequence: CATSDPTGVSTDTQYF. Written as DNA, the CDR3 is TGTGCCACCAGTGATCCGACAGGGGTGTCGACAGATACGCAGTATTTT.

This rearrangement joins TRBV6-1 to TRBJ1-1; D possibly corresponds to TRBD1 (5 bases). CDR1 MNHNS and CDR2 SASEGT come from the germline V gene. The CDR3 contains 14 residues. V gave up 1 base and J gave up 0 bases, with 6 bases separating them. This CDR3 is CASSEEGLNTEAFF. As DNA, the CDR3 is TGTGCCAGCAGTGAAGAGGGGCTGAACACTGAAGCTTTCTTT.

Here the CDR3 reads CASSSPGTAYTF. As DNA, the CDR3 is TGTGCCAGCAGCTCCCCCGGGACAGCCTACACCTTC. The V gene is TRBV6-2 or TRBV6-3, the J gene TRBJ1-2; 7 bases map to TRBD1. The CDR3 totals 12 residues. Germline V gene lookup returns CDR1 MNHEY and CDR2 SVGEGT. The V and J ends lost 6 bases and 10 bases, in that order; junction bases with no gene match: 8.

This chain joins TRBV28 and TRBJ2-5; perhaps TRBD1 as D (5 bases). The CDR3 spans 13 residues. V was clipped by 2 bases and J by 4 bases, with 8 bases between them. Germline CDR1 reads MDHEN; CDR2 reads SYDVKM. As DNA, the CDR3 is TGTGCCAGCAGTTTAAATGGGGCAGAGACCCAGTACTTC. Its protein is CASSLNGAETQYF.

The chain joins TRBV12-3 or TRBV12-4 to TRBJ1-1, with TRBD1 as a possible D gene (6 bases). The ends were cut back, 9 bases at V and 2 bases at J, with 10 bases in the middle. This CDR3 is 12 amino acids long. In DNA form, the CDR3 reads TGTGCCAGTCGGGGGGGCAACACTGAAGCTTTCTTT. Translated, it gives CASRGGNTEAFF.

This chain connects TRBV5-6 to TRBJ2-5; D possibly corresponds to TRBD2 (5 bases). CDR1 is SGHDT and CDR2 is YYEEEE in the germline V gene. This CDR3 spans 15 amino acids. The germline V and J ends were trimmed by 1 base and 2 bases, with 12 bases remaining between them. The CDR3 loop is CASSLPSGSQETQYF. The CDR3 DNA reads as TGTGCCAGCAGCTTGCCCTCGGGGAGTCAAGAGACCCAGTACTTC. Using reference TRBV5-6 and TRBJ2-5 for the parts outside the CDR3, the full variable domain is DAGVTQSPTHLIKTRGQQVTLRCSPKSGHDTVSWYQQALGQGPQFIFQYYEEEERQRGNFPDRFSGHQFPNYSSELNVNALLLGDSALYLCASSLPSGSQETQYFGPGTRLLVL.

This clone has just a few counts. This sequence joins TRBV2 and TRBJ1-1; 9 nucleotides match TRBD1. CDR3 length: 14 residues. Germline trimming cut 7 bases from V and 7 bases from J; bases unmatched to any gene: 10. Germline CDR1 reads SNHLY; CDR2 reads FYNNEI. The CDR3 loop is CASILGTGRIEAFF. CDR3 coding DNA: TGTGCCAGCATACTCGGGACAGGGCGCATTGAAGCTTTCTTT.

The chain joins TRBV5-4 to TRBJ2-5; 11 bases agree with TRBD2. This CDR3 is built from 18 residues. Trimming cost V 0 bases and J 6 bases; bases outside gene matches: 13. Germline V CDR1 and CDR2: SGHNT, YYREEE (reference sequence). CDR3 region: CASSLESSGRADGKTQYF. CDR3 DNA sequence: TGTGCCAGCAGCTTGGAGAGTAGCGGGAGGGCCGATGGGAAGACCCAGTACTTC.

This chain joins TRBV28 and TRBJ2-7; 8 bases match TRBD1. Per the germline V gene, CDR1 is MDHEN and CDR2 is SYDVKM. V trimming: 3 bases; J trimming: 4 bases; junction bases outside the gene matches: 5. CDR3 length equals 14 residues. The CDR3 is CASSFPGQDYEQYF. As DNA, the CDR3 is TGTGCCAGCAGTTTTCCGGGACAGGATTACGAGCAGTACTTC.

The rearrangement joins TRBV13 to TRBJ2-1; D perhaps matches TRBD2 (7 bases). The CDR3 consists of 17 residues. The ends were cut back, 6 bases at V and 6 bases at J, with 24 bases in the middle. Germline lookup yields CDR1 PRHDT and CDR2 FYEKMQ (reference sequence). CDR3 coding DNA: TGTGCCAGCAGTACCATGACAGGTGCTGGGGGGGGCAATGAGCAGTTCTTC. This sequence encodes CASSTMTGAGGGNEQFF.

V gene TRBV3-1 (or the pseudogene TRBV3-2) combines with J gene TRBJ1-1; D not certain. The CDR3 is 13 residues long. Trimming left V 1 base short and J 5 bases short, with 8 bases between. CDR1 is LGHDT, CDR2 YNNKEL, per germline (reference sequence). The CDR3 reads CASSQVGRTEAFF. CDR3 coding DNA: TGTGCCAGCAGCCAAGTAGGGAGGACTGAAGCTTTCTTT.

The V call is TRBV2, the J call TRBJ2-5; possible D gene TRBD1, 6 bases. Trimming cost V 3 bases and J 3 bases, with 11 bases left between them. Germline V gene lookup returns CDR1 SNHLY and CDR2 FYNNEI. The CDR3 totals 14 residues. The CDR3 reads CASSDPRTEETQYF. The CDR3 region has the DNA TGTGCCAGCAGTGATCCCCGGACAGAAGAGACCCAGTACTTC.

The chain couples TRBV11-2 to TRBJ2-2, with a tentative D call TRBD1 (5 bases). This CDR3 has 15 residues. V was pared by 5 bases and J by 4 bases, with 14 bases between. CDR1 is SGHAT and CDR2 is FQNNGV in the germline V gene. This CDR3 is CASSLGAAPTGELFF. The CDR3 DNA sequence: TGTGCCAGCAGCCTAGGGGCAGCCCCCACCGGGGAGCTGTTTTTT.

The DNA for the CDR3 is TGTGCCTGGGGACTACCCTACAATGAGCAGTTCTTC. Translated, it gives CAWGLPYNEQFF. The chain employs TRBV30 and TRBJ2-1; D may be TRBD2 (6 bases). Germline CDR1 is GTSNPN and CDR2 is SVGIG (reference sequence). This CDR3 is 12 amino acids long. The ends were cut back, 5 bases at V and 2 bases at J, with 7 bases in the middle.

The V gene is TRBV4-2, the J gene TRBJ1-3; D remains unclear. CDR1 LGHNA and CDR2 YNFKEQ come from the germline V gene. V was trimmed by 1 base and J by 0 bases, leaving 10 bases between them. The length of the CDR3 is 16 residues. The CDR3 DNA sequence: TGTGCCAGCAGCCAAGGTACGCAGTCCTCTGGAAACACCATATATTTT. This sequence encodes CASSQGTQSSGNTIYF.

The chain carries TRBV30 and TRBJ2-7; D is undetermined. The CDR3 length is 13 residues. V gave up 6 bases and J gave up 3 bases, with 15 bases separating them. Germline V gene sequence: CDR1 GTSNPN, CDR2 SVGIG (reference sequence). CDR3 nucleotide sequence: TGTGCCTGTGCCCCTTGGGCATACTACGAGCAGTACTTC. Protein: CACAPWAYYEQYF.

The chain is built from TRBV18 and TRBJ2-7; D perhaps matches TRBD1 (5 bases). CDR3 size: 14 residues. The V gene lost 1 base and the J gene lost 5 bases, with 12 bases spanning the gap. Per germline, CDR1 KGHSH and CDR2 LQKENI. CDR3 in DNA: TGTGCCAGCTCACCACGTCAAGTAGGGGACGAGCAGTACTTC. Translation gives CASSPRQVGDEQYF.

The rearrangement joins TRBV7-8 to TRBJ1-5, with 11 bases lining up with TRBD1. CDR1 is SGHVS and CDR2 is FQNEAQ in the germline V gene. V lost 3 bases to trimming and J lost 3 bases; unmatched junction nucleotides: 10. The CDR3 loop spans 18 amino acids. CDR3 DNA: TGTGCCAGCAGCTTCGGATCCCGGACAGGGGGCGTCAATCAGCCCCAGCATTTT. It yields the protein CASSFGSRTGGVNQPQHF.

In regard to this clone: A junction end diverges from the germline sequence, so it may reflect a read error. The rearrangement uses TRBV30 and TRBJ1-1, with D perhaps TRBD1 (5 bases). CDR1 GTSNPN and CDR2 SVGIG come from the germline V gene (reference sequence). The CDR3 is 13 residues long. The chain's CDR3 is CAWSNGGNAEAFF. The DNA of the CDR3 is TGTGCCTGGAGTAACGGGGGGAACGCTGAAGCTTTCTTT.

The chain joins TRBV13 to TRBJ2-7; the D gene is possibly TRBD1 (5 bases). The V end lost 2 bases, the J end lost 4 bases, and 9 bases lay between the germline ends. The germline V gene has CDR1 PRHDT and CDR2 FYEKMQ (reference sequence). The CDR3 extends over 13 amino acids. The CDR3 DNA is TGTGCCAGCAGCTTAACAGGCCGTTACGAGCAGTACTTC. Its translation is CASSLTGRYEQYF.

The chain uses TRBV24-1 and TRBJ2-1; tentative D call: TRBD2 (5 bases). The CDR3 runs to 16 residues. V lost 0 bases and J 4 bases, leaving 12 bases between the germline ends. Germline lookup yields CDR1 KGHDR and CDR2 SFDVKD. The CDR3 DNA is TGTGCCACCAGTGATTTGCGAGGGAACAGATACAATGAGCAGTTCTTC. Translation: CATSDLRGNRYNEQFF.

The rearrangement joins TRBV6-1 to TRBJ1-1; D not resolved. The germline V and J ends were trimmed by 1 base and 4 bases, with 7 bases remaining between them. The CDR3 spans 13 residues. Germline V CDR1 and CDR2: MNHNS, SASEGT. This CDR3 is CASSEGRSTEAFF. The CDR3 DNA reads TGTGCCAGCAGTGAAGGTAGGAGCACTGAAGCTTTCTTT.

The chain employs TRBV30 and TRBJ1-1, with TRBD1 identical over 8 bases. This CDR3 is built from 13 residues. Trimming removed 4 bases from V and 4 bases from J; junction bases left unmatched: 5. The V gene's germline CDR1 is GTSNPN and CDR2 SVGIG (reference sequence). The CDR3 DNA sequence: TGTGCCTGGAACCGACAGGGGCCCACTGAAGCTTTCTTT. It specifies CAWNRQGPTEAFF.

This chain connects TRBV5-1 to TRBJ2-3, with D hard to call. Germline V gene lookup returns CDR1 SGHRS and CDR2 YFSETQ. The CDR3 is 14 residues long. Deletions cut 4 bases from V and 3 bases from J, with 12 bases between. The CDR3 coding sequence is TGCGCCAGCAGCATCTACTCGGGTACAGATACGCAGTATTTT. Its translation: CASSIYSGTDTQYF.